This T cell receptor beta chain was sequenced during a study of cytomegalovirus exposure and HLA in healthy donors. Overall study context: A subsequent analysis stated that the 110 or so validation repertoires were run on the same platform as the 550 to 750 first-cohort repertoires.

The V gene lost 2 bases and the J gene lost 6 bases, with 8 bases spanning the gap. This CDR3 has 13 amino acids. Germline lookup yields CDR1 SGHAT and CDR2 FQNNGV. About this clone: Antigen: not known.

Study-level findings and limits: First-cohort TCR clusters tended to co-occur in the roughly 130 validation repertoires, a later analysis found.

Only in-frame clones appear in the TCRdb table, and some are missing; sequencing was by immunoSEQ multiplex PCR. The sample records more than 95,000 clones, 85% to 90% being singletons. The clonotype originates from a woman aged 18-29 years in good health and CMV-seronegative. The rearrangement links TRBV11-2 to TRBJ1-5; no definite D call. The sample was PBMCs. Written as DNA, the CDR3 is TGTGCCAGCAGCTTATTTGAGGGTCAGCCCCAGCATTTT. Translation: CASSLFEGQPQHF. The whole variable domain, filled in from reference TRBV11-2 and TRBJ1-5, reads EAGVAQSPRYKIIEKRQSVAFWCNPISGHATLYWYQQILGQGPKLLIQFQNNGVVDDSQLPKDRFSAERLKGVDSTLKIQPAKLEDSAVYLCASSLFEGQPQHFGDGTRLSIL.